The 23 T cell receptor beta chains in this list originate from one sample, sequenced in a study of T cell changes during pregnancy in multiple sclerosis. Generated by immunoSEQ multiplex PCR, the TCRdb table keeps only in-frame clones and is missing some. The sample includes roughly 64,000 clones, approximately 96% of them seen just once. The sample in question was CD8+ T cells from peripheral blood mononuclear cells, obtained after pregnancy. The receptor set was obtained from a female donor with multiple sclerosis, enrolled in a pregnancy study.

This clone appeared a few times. CDR3 residues: CASSRVGTSDPTSTDTQYF. In nucleotides, the CDR3 is TGTGCCAGCAGCAGAGTGGGGACTAGCGACCCGACTAGCACAGATACGCAGTATTTT. The chain joins TRBV21-1 to TRBJ2-3; TRBD2, the table's D call, lacks a check against the DNA. TRBV21-1 is reported as a pseudogene. This CDR3 spans 19 amino acids.

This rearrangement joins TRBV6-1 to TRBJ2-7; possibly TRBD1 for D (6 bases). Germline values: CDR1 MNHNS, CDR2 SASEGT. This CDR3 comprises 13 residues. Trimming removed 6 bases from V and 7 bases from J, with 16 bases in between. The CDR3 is CASRIAGEWEQYF. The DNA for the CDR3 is TGTGCCAGCAGGATTGCAGGGGAGTGGGAGCAGTACTTC.

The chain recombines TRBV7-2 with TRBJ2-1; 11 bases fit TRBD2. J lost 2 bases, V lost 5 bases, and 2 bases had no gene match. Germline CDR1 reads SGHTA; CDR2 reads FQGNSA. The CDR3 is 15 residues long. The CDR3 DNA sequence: TGTGCCAGCAGCCCGGGACTAGCGGCCTACAATGAGCAGTTCTTC. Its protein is CASSPGLAAYNEQFF.

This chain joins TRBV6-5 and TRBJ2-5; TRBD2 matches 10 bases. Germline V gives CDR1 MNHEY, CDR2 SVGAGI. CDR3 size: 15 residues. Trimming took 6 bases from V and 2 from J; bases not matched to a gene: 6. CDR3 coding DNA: TGTGCCAGCAGATTGACTAGCGGGCTTCAAGAGACCCAGTACTTC. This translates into CASRLTSGLQETQYF.

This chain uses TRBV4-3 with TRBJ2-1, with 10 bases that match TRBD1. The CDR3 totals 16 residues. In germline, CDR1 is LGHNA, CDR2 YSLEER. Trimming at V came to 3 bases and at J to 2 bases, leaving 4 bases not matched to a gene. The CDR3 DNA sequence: TGCGCCAGCAGCCACGGACAGGGGGAGACCTACAATGAGCAGTTCTTC. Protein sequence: CASSHGQGETYNEQFF.

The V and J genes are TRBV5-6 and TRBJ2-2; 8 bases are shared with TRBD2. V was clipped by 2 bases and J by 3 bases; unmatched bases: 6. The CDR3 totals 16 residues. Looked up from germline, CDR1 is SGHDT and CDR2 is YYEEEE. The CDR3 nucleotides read TGTGCCAGCAGCTTAGGGTTAGCGGGATACACCGGGGAGCTGTTTTTT. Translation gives CASSLGLAGYTGELFF.

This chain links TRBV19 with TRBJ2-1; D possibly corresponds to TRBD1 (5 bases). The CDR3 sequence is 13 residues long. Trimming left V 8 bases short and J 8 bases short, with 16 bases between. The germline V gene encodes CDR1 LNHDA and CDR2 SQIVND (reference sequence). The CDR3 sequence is CASGARGIHEQFF. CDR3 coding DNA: TGTGCCAGTGGGGCACGAGGCATACATGAGCAGTTCTTC.

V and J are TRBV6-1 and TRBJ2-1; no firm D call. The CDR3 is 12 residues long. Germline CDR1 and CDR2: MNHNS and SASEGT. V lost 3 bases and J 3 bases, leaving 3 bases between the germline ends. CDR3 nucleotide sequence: TGTGCCAGCAGTGACAGCTACAATGAGCAGTTCTTC. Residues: CASSDSYNEQFF.

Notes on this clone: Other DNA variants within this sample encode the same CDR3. The CDR3 DNA is TGCAGCGTTGGTCCAGGGGAGACCCAGTACTTC. Protein sequence: CSVGPGETQYF. The chain joins TRBV29-1 to TRBJ2-5; tentatively, D is TRBD1 (5 bases). Trimming stripped 4 bases from V and 5 bases from J, with 8 bases between. The CDR3 spans 11 residues. Germline V gene sequence: CDR1 SQVTM, CDR2 ANQGSEA.

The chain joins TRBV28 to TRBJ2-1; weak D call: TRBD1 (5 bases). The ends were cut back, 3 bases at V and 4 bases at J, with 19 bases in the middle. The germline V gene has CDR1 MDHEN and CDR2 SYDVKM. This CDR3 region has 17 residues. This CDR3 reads CASSFLHPGWVYNEQFF. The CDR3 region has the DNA TGTGCCAGCAGTTTCCTTCACCCAGGGTGGGTTTACAATGAGCAGTTCTTC. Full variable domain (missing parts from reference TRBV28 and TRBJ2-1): DVKVTQSSRYLVKRTGEKVFLECVQDMDHENMFWYRQDPGLGLRLIYFSYDVKMKEKGDIPEGYSVSREKKERFSLILESASTNQTSMYLCASSFLHPGWVYNEQFFGPGTRLTVL.

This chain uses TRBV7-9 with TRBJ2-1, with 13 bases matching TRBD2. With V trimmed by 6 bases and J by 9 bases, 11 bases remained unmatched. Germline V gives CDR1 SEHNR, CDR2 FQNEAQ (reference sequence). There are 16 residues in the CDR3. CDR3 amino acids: CASRTGLAGEYGEQFF. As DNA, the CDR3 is TGTGCCAGCAGGACAGGACTAGCGGGAGAGTATGGTGAGCAGTTCTTC.

The CDR3 is CASSFIGGGRGTDTQYF. The CDR3 nucleotides are TGTGCCAGCAGTTTCATAGGTGGGGGGAGGGGCACAGATACGCAGTATTTT. The V and J genes are TRBV27 and TRBJ2-3, with TRBD2 matching over 7 bases. The V and J ends lost 3 bases and 1 base, in that order; junction bases with no gene match: 10. CDR3 size: 17 residues. Germline V gene lookup returns CDR1 MNHEY and CDR2 SMNVEV (reference sequence).

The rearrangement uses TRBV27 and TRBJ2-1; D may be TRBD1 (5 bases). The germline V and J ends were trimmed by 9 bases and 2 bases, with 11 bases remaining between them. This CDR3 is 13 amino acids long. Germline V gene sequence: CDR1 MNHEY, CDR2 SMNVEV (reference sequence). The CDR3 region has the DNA TGTGCCAGTAAGGGGTTACCCTACAATGAGCAGTTCTTC. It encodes CASKGLPYNEQFF.

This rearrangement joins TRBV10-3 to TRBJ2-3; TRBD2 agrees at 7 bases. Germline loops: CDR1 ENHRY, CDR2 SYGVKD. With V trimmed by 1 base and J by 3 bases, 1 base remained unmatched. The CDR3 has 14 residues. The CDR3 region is CAISEWRETDTQYF. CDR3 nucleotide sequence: TGTGCCATCAGTGAGTGGCGGGAGACAGATACGCAGTATTTT.

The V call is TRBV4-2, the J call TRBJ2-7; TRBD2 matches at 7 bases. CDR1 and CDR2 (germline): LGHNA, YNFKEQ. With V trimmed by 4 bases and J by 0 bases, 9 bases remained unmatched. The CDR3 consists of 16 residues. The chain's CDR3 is CASSPNLAGNSYEQYF. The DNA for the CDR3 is TGTGCCAGCAGCCCGAATTTAGCGGGTAACTCCTACGAGCAGTACTTC.

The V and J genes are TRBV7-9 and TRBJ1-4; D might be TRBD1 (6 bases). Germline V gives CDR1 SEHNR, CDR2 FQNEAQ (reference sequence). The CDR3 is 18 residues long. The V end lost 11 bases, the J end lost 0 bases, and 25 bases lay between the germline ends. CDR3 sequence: CAAQSMGAPFATNEKLFF. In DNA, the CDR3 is TGTGCCGCCCAATCGATGGGGGCCCCTTTCGCAACTAATGAAAAACTGTTTTTT.

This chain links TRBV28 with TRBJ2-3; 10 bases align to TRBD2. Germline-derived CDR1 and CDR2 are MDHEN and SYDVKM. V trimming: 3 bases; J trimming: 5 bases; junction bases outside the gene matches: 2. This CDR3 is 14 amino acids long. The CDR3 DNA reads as TGTGCCAGCAGTTTTCGACTAGCGGGAGATACGCAGTATTTT. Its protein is CASSFRLAGDTQYF.

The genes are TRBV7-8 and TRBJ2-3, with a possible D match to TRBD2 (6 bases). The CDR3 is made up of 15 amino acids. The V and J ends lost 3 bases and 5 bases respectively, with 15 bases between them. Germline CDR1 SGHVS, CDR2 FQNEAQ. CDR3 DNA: TGTGCCAGCAGCTTCTGGCGGGAAGGGGTAGATACGCAGTATTTT. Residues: CASSFWREGVDTQYF.

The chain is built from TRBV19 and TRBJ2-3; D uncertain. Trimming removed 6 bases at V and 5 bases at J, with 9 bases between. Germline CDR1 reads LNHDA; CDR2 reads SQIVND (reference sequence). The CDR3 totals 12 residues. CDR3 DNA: TGTGCCAGTAGCGCCTCCGGAGATACGCAGTATTTT. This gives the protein CASSASGDTQYF.

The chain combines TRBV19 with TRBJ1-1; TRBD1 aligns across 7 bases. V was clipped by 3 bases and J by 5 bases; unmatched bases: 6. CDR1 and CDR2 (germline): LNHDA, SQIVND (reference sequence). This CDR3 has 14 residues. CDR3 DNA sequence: TGTGCCAGTAGTATGGACAGGACGGGGACTGAAGCTTTCTTT. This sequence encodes CASSMDRTGTEAFF. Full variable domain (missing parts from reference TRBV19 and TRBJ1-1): DGGITQSPKYLFRKEGQNVTLSCEQNLNHDAMYWYRQDPGQGLRLIYYSQIVNDFQKGDIAEGYSVSREKKESFPLTVTSAQKNPTAFYLCASSMDRTGTEAFFGQGTRLTVV.

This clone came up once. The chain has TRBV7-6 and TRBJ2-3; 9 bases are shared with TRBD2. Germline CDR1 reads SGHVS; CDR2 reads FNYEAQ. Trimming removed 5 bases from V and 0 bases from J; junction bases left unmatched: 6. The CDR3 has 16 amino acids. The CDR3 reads CASSERLAVSTDTQYF. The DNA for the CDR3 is TGTGCCAGCAGCGAACGACTAGCGGTTAGCACAGATACGCAGTATTTT.

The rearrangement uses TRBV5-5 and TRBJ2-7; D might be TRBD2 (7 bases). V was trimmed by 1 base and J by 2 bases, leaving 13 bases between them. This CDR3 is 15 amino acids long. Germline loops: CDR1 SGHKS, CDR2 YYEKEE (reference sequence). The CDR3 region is CASSLRGGVTYEQYF. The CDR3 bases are TGTGCCAGCAGCTTGAGGGGGGGAGTAACCTACGAGCAGTACTTC. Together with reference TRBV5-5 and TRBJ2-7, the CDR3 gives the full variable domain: DAGVTQSPTHLIKTRGQQVTLRCSPISGHKSVSWYQQVLGQGPQFIFQYYEKEERGRGNFPDRFSARQFPNYSSELNVNALLLGDSALYLCASSLRGGVTYEQYFGPGTRLTVT.

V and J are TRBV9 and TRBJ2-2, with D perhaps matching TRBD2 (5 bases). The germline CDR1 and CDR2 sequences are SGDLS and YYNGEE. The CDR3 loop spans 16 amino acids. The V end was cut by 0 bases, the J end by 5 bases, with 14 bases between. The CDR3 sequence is CASSVALASKTGELFF. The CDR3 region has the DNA TGTGCCAGCAGCGTAGCGCTAGCTTCCAAGACCGGGGAGCTGTTTTTT.